These 9 T cell receptor beta chains were sequenced from one sample in a study of molecular identifiers for immune sequencing clone quantification. MiXCR, run by TCRdb on the PCR reads, gives a single entry per CDR3 protein. The sample holds nearly 650,000 distinct CDR3 sequences, 25% seen once. The source material was naive CD8+ T cells from blood, with Jurkat cell RNA spiked in. The subset was: FACS-sorted CD8+CD4-CCR7+CD45RA+ naive T cells. All receptors derive from a human donor in good health. Some libraries in this study had Jurkat cell RNA spiked in.

This clonotype has at least ten counts. V is TRBV25-1 and J is TRBJ2-1, with D possibly matching TRBD2 (6 bases). Germline loops: CDR1 MGHDK, CDR2 SYGVNS. V gave up 7 bases and J gave up 9 bases, with 28 bases separating them. This CDR3 has 17 residues. This chain's CDR3 is CASTPQWAPPFGGEQFF. CDR3 DNA sequence: TGTGCCAGCACCCCGCAGTGGGCCCCTCCGTTCGGGGGTGAGCAGTTCTTC.

This clonotype was counted a few times. The chain has TRBV5-1 and TRBJ2-7, with TRBD2 matching over 8 bases. CDR3 length: 15 amino acids. V dropped 4 bases and J dropped 4; count of bases not matched to a gene: 10. CDR1 and CDR2 from the germline V gene are SGHRS and YFSETQ. CDR3: CASSPGTSSLYEQYF. CDR3 nucleotide sequence: TGCGCCAGCAGCCCGGGGACTAGTTCGCTTTACGAGCAGTACTTC.

About this clonotype itself: The CDR3 carries no conserved terminal phenylalanine or tryptophan, so it likely arises from a read error. The chain carries TRBV7-9 and TRBJ2-2, with D tentatively TRBD1 (5 bases). V lost 2 bases to trimming and J lost 1 base, with 8 bases between them. In germline, CDR1 is SEHNR, CDR2 FQNEAQ (reference sequence). This CDR3 region has 15 residues. The CDR3 DNA reads as TGTGCCAGCAGCTTACTAACAGGGAACACCGGGGAGCTGTTTTCT. Translation gives CASSLLTGNTGELFS.

The table lists this clonotype with many counts. CDR3: CASSVEKGPTDTQYF. The CDR3 DNA sequence: TGTGCCAGCAGCGTCGAGAAGGGACCCACAGATACGCAGTATTTT. The V call is TRBV9, the J call TRBJ2-3; D assignment may be TRBD1 or TRBD2 (5 bases each). V was cut by 2 bases and J by 2 bases, with 12 bases left in between. The CDR3 has 15 residues. From germline, CDR1 is SGDLS and CDR2 YYNGEE.

This clonotype came up a few times. This chain uses TRBV10-3 with TRBJ2-3, with TRBD2 identical over 11 bases. CDR1 is ENHRY and CDR2 is SYGVKD in the germline V gene. Germline trimming cut 2 bases from V and 6 bases from J; bases unmatched to any gene: 4. The CDR3 covers 15 residues. CDR3 amino acids: CAISEPRLAGDTQYF. The CDR3 DNA sequence: TGTGCCATCAGTGAGCCACGACTAGCGGGGGATACGCAGTATTTT.

The V gene is TRBV6-6, the J gene TRBJ2-7; D unclear. V lost 6 bases, J lost 3 bases, and 12 bases lay in between. The CDR3 loop spans 13 amino acids. The germline V gene encodes CDR1 MNHNY and CDR2 SVGAGI (reference sequence). CDR3 in amino acids: CASSPGHIYEQYF. CDR3 nucleotides: TGTGCCAGCAGCCCCGGCCATATCTACGAGCAGTACTTC.

Comment on this clonotype: A read error may explain this, as a much larger clone is one base away. Since the CDR3 does not end with the conserved phenylalanine or tryptophan, this likely comes from a read error. The CDR3 region has the DNA TGCAGCGTTGAGGGGAAGACTAGCACAGATACGCAGTATTAT. It yields the protein CSVEGKTSTDTQYY. This chain joins TRBV29-1 and TRBJ2-3; no clear D. V lost 3 bases, J lost 0 bases, and 10 bases lay in between. The V gene's germline CDR1 is SQVTM and CDR2 ANQGSEA. The CDR3 runs 14 residues.

This clonotype was picked up one time. Since a much larger clone is just one base distant, this may be a read error. The chain carries TRBV9 and TRBJ2-3, with D possibly being TRBD1 or TRBD2 (6 bases each). In germline, CDR1 is SGDLS, CDR2 YYNGEE. This CDR3 is built from 16 residues. V dropped 5 bases and J dropped 3 bases, with 19 bases sitting between them. The CDR3 loop reads CASRVRREQGTDTQYF. The CDR3 DNA sequence: TGTGCCAGCAGAGTGAGACGGGAGCAGGGGACAGATACGCAGTATTTT.

The rearrangement links TRBV2 to TRBJ2-7; 10 nucleotides line up with TRBD1. The CDR3 covers 16 residues. Trimming cost V 2 bases and J 2 bases; bases outside gene matches: 6. Germline V gene data show CDR1 as SNHLY and CDR2 as FYNNEI. CDR3: CASSERWDRGPYEQYF. In DNA form, the CDR3 reads TGTGCCAGCAGTGAAAGGTGGGACAGGGGACCCTACGAGCAGTACTTC.